This passage covers 6 T cell receptor beta chains from one sample sequenced in a study of T cell changes during pregnancy in multiple sclerosis. Assay: immunoSEQ multiplex PCR; the TCRdb copy retains only in-frame clones and omits some. The sample has tens of thousands of clones, 90% seen once. The input for sequencing was CD4+ T cells from peripheral blood mononuclear cells, taken in the third trimester of pregnancy. The receptors shown here come from a female donor in good health, enrolled as a control in a pregnancy study.

This clone has just one count. The rearrangement joins TRBV9 to TRBJ2-3; a possible D gene is TRBD2 (5 bases). V was trimmed by 3 bases and J by 0 bases, leaving 11 bases between them. The CDR3 length is 15 residues. CDR1 and CDR2 from the germline V gene are SGDLS and YYNGEE. For the CDR3, the DNA is TGTGCCAGCAGCGACGACGGCGGGAGCACAGATACGCAGTATTTT. Translated: CASSDDGGSTDTQYF.

This chain links TRBV2 with TRBJ2-1, with TRBD2 matching 13 bases. The CDR3 runs to 16 residues. Germline CDR1 reads SNHLY; CDR2 reads FYNNEI. J gave up 8 bases and V 5 bases, and 9 bases lay outside the gene matches. The CDR3 sequence is CASSSGLAGASHEQFF. The DNA for the CDR3 is TGTGCCAGCAGTTCCGGACTAGCGGGAGCGTCCCATGAGCAGTTCTTC. Full variable domain (outside the CDR3, taken from reference TRBV2 and TRBJ2-1): EPEVTQTPSHQVTQMGQEVILRCVPISNHLYFYWYRQILGQKVEFLVSFYNNEISEKSEIFDDQFSVERPDGSNFTLKIRSTKLEDSAMYFCASSSGLAGASHEQFFGPGTRLTVL.

The rearrangement uses TRBV25-1 and TRBJ2-3; 7 nucleotides match TRBD2. Germline assignment: CDR1 MGHDK and CDR2 SYGVNS. V lost 1 base and J lost 6; bases outside the gene matches: 4. The CDR3 totals 14 residues. In DNA, the CDR3 is TGTGCCAGCAGTGAATGGGGGGGGAGCGATACGCAGTATTTT. Its protein product is CASSEWGGSDTQYF.

The chain uses TRBV7-6 and TRBJ2-7; 7 bases line up with TRBD2. The germline V gene has CDR1 SGHVS and CDR2 FNYEAQ. This CDR3 has 15 residues. Trimming cost V 1 base and J 2 bases; bases outside gene matches: 5. The CDR3 loop reads CASSLDAGVTYEQYF. CDR3 DNA: TGTGCCAGCAGCTTAGACGCGGGAGTGACCTACGAGCAGTACTTC.

This clone was detected once. The chain recombines TRBV5-6 with TRBJ2-3; possible D gene TRBD2, 5 bases. This CDR3 region has 14 residues. The germline V gene has CDR1 SGHDT and CDR2 YYEEEE. With 1 base removed from V and 0 bases from J, the gap between germline ends came to 6 bases. CDR3 residues: CASSLRGSTDTQYF. In nucleotides, the CDR3 is TGTGCCAGCAGCTTGCGGGGAAGCACAGATACGCAGTATTTT.

The chain is built from TRBV6-6 and TRBJ1-3; D unresolved. V was pared by 5 bases and J by 0 bases, with 5 bases between. This CDR3 contains 13 residues. Per the germline V gene, CDR1 is MNHNY and CDR2 is SVGAGI (reference sequence). The CDR3 nucleotides are TGTGCCAGCAGTAGCTACTCTGGAAACACCATATATTTT. Its protein product is CASSSYSGNTIYF.